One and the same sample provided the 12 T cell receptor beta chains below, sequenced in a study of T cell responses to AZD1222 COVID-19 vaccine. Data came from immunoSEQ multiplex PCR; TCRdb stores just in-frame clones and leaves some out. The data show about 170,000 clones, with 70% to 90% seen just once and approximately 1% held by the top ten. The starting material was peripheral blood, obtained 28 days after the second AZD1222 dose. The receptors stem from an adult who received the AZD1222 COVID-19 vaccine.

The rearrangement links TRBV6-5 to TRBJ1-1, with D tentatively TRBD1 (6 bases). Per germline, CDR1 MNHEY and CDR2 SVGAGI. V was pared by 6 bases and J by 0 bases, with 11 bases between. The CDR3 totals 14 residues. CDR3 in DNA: TGTGCCAGCAGGGACAGCCCCATGAACACTGAAGCTTTCTTT. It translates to CASRDSPMNTEAFF.

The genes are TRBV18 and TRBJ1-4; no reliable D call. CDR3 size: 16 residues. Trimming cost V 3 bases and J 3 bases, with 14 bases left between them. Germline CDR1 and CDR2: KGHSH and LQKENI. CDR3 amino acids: CASSPTVNGANEKLFF. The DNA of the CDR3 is TGTGCCAGCTCACCCACGGTCAACGGGGCTAATGAAAAACTGTTTTTT.

CDR3 DNA sequence: TGTGCCAGTAGGGGTAAATCTGGAAACACCATATATTTT. Translated, it gives CASRGKSGNTIYF. The chain employs TRBV27 and TRBJ1-3; TRBD1 might be the D (5 bases). CDR1 MNHEY and CDR2 SMNVEV come from the germline V gene (reference sequence). The germline V and J ends were trimmed by 9 bases and 1 base, with 10 bases remaining between them. The CDR3 is 13 amino acids.

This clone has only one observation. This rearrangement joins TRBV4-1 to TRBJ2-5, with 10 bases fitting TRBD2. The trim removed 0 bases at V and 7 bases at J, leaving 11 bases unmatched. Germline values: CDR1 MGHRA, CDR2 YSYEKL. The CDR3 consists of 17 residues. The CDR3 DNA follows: TGCGCCAGCAGCCAAGATGTGGCTAGCGGGGGCAGGAGGACCCAGTACTTC. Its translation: CASSQDVASGGRRTQYF.

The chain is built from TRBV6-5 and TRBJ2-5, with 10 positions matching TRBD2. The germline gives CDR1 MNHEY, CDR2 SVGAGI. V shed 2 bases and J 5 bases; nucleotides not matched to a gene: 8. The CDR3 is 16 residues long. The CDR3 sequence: CASSYRSSGGWETQYF. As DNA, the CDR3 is TGTGCCAGCAGTTACCGGTCTAGCGGGGGATGGGAGACCCAGTACTTC.

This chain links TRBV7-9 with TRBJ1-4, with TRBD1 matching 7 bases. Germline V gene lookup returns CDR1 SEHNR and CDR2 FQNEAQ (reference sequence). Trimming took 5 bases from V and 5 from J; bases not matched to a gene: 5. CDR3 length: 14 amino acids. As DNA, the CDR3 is TGTGCCAGCAGCCCCGGGACAGTAAATGAAAAACTGTTTTTT. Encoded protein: CASSPGTVNEKLFF. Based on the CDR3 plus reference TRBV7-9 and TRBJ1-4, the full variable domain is DTGVSQNPRHKITKRGQNVTFRCDPISEHNRLYWYRQTLGQGPEFLTYFQNEAQLEKSRLLSDRFSAERPKGSFSTLEIQRTEQGDSAMYLCASSPGTVNEKLFFGSGTQLSVL.

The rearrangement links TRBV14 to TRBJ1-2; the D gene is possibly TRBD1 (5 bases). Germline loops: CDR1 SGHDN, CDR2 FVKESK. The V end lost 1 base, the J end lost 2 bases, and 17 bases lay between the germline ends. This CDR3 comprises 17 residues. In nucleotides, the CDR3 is TGTGCCAGCAGCCAAGGCCCCTATTACGGGGACAACTATGGCTACACCTTC. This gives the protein CASSQGPYYGDNYGYTF.

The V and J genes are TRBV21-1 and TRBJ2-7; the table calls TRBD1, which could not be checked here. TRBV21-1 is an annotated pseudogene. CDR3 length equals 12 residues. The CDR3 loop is CASSTISYEQYF. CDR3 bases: TGTGCCAGCAGCACCATCTCCTACGAGCAGTACTTC.

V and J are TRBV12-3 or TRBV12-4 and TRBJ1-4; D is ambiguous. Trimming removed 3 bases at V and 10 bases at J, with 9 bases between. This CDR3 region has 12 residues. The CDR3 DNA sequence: TGTGCCAGCAGTTTTCACCCAGGAAAACTGTTTTTT. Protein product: CASSFHPGKLFF.

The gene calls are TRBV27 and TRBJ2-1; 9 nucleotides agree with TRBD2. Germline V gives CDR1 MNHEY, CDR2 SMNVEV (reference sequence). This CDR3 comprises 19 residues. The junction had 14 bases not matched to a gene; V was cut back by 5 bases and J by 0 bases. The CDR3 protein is CASSPFLSSGDRSYNEQFF. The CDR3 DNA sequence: TGTGCCAGCAGTCCCTTTTTGTCTAGCGGGGACCGCTCCTACAATGAGCAGTTCTTC.

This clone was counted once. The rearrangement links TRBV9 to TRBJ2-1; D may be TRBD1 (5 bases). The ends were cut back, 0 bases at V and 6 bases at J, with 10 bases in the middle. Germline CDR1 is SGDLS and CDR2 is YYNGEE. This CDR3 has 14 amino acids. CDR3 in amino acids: CASSVGSRGNEQFF. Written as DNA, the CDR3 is TGTGCCAGCAGCGTAGGCAGTAGGGGCAATGAGCAGTTCTTC.

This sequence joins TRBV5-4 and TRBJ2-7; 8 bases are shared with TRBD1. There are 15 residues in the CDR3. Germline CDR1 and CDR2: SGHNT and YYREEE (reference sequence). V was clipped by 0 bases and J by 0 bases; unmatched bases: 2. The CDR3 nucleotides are TGTGCCAGCAGCTTGGGACAGGGGAGCTCCTACGAGCAGTACTTC. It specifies CASSLGQGSSYEQYF.